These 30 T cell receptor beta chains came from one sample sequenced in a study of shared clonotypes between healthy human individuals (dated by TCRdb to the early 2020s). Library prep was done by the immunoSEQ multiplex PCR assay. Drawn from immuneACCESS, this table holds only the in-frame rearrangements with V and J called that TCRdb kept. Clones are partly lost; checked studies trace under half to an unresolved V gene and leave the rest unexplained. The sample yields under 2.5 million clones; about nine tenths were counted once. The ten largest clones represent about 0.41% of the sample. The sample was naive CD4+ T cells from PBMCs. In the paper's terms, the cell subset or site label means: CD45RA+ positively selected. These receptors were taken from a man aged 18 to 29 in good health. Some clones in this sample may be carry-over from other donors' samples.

The chain's CDR3 is CASSFQGLSTEAFF. The CDR3, as DNA: TGTGCCAGCAGCTTTCAGGGATTGAGCACTGAAGCTTTCTTT. The gene calls are TRBV5-4 and TRBJ1-1; TRBD1 might be the D (5 bases). There are 14 residues in the CDR3. CDR1 SGHNT and CDR2 YYREEE come from the germline V gene (reference sequence). V lost 2 bases and J lost 4, with 12 bases in between.

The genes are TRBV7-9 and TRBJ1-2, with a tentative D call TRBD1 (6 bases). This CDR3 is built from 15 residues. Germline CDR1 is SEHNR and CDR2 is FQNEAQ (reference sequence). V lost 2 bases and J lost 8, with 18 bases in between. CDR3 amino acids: CASSLQGSGDRGYTF. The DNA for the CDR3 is TGTGCCAGCAGCTTACAGGGGTCCGGGGATAGGGGCTACACCTTC. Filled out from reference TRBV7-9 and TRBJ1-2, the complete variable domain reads DTGVSQNPRHKITKRGQNVTFRCDPISEHNRLYWYRQTLGQGPEFLTYFQNEAQLEKSRLLSDRFSAERPKGSFSTLEIQRTEQGDSAMYLCASSLQGSGDRGYTFGSGTRLTVV.

CDR3 coding DNA: TGCGCCAGCAGCGCAGCCACAGGGGGCGGGCGGGAGGACCAAGAGACCCAGTACTTC. Translating it yields CASSAATGGGREDQETQYF. The chain couples TRBV5-1 to TRBJ2-5, with D maybe TRBD1 (9 bases). V lost 4 bases and J lost 0, with 25 bases in between. CDR3 length equals 19 residues. CDR1 and CDR2 from the germline V gene are SGHRS and YFSETQ.

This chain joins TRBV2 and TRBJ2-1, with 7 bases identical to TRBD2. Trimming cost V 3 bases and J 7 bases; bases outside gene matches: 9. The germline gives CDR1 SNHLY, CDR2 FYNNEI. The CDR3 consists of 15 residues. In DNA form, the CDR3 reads TGTGCCAGCAGTGATCCTAGCGGCCCTTTGAATGAGCAGTTCTTC. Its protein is CASSDPSGPLNEQFF. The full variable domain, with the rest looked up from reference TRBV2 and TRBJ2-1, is EPEVTQTPSHQVTQMGQEVILRCVPISNHLYFYWYRQILGQKVEFLVSFYNNEISEKSEIFDDQFSVERPDGSNFTLKIRSTKLEDSAMYFCASSDPSGPLNEQFFGPGTRLTVL.

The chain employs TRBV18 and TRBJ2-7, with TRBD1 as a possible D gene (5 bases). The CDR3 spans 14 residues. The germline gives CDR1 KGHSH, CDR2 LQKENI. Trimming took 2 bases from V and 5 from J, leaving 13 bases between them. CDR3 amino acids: CASSPEQADHEQYF. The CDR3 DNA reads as TGTGCCAGCTCACCAGAACAGGCCGACCACGAGCAGTACTTC. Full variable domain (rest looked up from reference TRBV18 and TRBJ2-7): NAGVMQNPRHLVRRRGQEARLRCSPMKGHSHVYWYRQLPEEGLKFMVYLQKENIIDESGMPKERFSAEFPKEGPSILRIQQVVRGDSAAYFCASSPEQADHEQYFGPGTRLTVT.

In nucleotides, the CDR3 is TGTGCCAGCAGTTTAGTGGCAGGGTCCCTCGAGCAGTACTTC. Translation: CASSLVAGSLEQYF. The chain is built from TRBV28 and TRBJ2-7, with D possibly TRBD1 on 5 matching bases. In germline, CDR1 is MDHEN, CDR2 SYDVKM. This CDR3 region has 14 residues. Trimming pared 2 bases from V and 6 bases from J, leaving 14 bases between. Based on the CDR3 plus reference TRBV28 and TRBJ2-7, the full variable domain is DVKVTQSSRYLVKRTGEKVFLECVQDMDHENMFWYRQDPGLGLRLIYFSYDVKMKEKGDIPEGYSVSREKKERFSLILESASTNQTSMYLCASSLVAGSLEQYFGPGTRLTVT.

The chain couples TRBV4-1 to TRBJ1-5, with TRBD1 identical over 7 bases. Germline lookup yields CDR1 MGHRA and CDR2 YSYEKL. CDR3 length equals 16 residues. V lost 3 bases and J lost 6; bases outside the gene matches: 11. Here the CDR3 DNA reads TGCGCCAGCAGCCAGGAAGACAGGGTTTCAGGTCAGCCCCAGCATTTT. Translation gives CASSQEDRVSGQPQHF.

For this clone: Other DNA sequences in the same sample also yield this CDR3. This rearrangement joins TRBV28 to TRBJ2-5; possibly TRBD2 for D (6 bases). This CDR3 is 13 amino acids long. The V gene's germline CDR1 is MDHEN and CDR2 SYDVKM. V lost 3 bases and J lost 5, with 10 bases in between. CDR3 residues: CASSFPGTETQYF. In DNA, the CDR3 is TGTGCCAGCAGTTTTCCAGGGACTGAGACCCAGTACTTC.

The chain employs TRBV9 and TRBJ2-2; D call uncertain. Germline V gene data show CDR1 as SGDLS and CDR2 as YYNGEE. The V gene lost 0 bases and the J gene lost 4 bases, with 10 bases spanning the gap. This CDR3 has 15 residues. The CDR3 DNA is TGTGCCAGCAGCGTAGGGGTGGATGCCACCGGGGAGCTGTTTTTT. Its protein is CASSVGVDATGELFF.

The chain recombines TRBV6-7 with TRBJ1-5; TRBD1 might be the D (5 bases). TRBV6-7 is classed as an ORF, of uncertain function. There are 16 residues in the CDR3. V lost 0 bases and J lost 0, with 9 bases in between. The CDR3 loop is CASSYSKGDSNQPQHF. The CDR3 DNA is TGTGCCAGCAGTTACTCGAAAGGGGATAGCAATCAGCCCCAGCATTTT.

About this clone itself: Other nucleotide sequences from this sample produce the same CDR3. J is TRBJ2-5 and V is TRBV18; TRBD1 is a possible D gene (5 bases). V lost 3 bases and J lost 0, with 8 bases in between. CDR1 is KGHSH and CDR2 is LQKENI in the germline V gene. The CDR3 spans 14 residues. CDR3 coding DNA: TGTGCCAGCTCACCTAGACAGAACCAAGAGACCCAGTACTTC. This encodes CASSPRQNQETQYF.

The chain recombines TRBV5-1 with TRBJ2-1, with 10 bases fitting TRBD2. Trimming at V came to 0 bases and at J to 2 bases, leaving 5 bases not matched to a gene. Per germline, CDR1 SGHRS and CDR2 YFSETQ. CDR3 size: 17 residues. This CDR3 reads CASSLGLAGDAYNEQFF. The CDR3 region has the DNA TGCGCCAGCAGCTTGGGACTAGCGGGTGACGCCTACAATGAGCAGTTCTTC.

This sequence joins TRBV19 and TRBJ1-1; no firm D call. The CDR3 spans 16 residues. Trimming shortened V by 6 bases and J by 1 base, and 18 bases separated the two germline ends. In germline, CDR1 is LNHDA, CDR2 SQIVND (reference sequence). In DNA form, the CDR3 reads TGTGCCAGTAGCCCAACGGGGTGGCAGCCGAACACTGAAGCTTTCTTT. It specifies CASSPTGWQPNTEAFF.

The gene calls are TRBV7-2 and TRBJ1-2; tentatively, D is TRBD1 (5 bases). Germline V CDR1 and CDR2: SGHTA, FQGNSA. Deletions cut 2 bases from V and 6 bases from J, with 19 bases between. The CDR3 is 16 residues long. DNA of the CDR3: TGTGCCAGCAGCTTAACGGGGACGCCGAAAGGGCATGGCTACACCTTC. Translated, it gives CASSLTGTPKGHGYTF.

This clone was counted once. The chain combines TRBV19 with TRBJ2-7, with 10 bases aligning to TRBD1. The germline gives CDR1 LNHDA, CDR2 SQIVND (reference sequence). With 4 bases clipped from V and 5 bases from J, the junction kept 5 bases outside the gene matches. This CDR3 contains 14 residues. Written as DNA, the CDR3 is TGTGCCAGTAGTAAACTAGGGACAGGGGACGAGCAGTACTTC. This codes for CASSKLGTGDEQYF.

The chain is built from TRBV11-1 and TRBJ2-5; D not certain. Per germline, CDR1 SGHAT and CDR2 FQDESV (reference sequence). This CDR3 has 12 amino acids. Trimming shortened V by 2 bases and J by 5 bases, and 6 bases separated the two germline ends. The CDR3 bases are TGTGCCAGCAGCTTACGGTCGGAGACCCAGTACTTC. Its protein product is CASSLRSETQYF.

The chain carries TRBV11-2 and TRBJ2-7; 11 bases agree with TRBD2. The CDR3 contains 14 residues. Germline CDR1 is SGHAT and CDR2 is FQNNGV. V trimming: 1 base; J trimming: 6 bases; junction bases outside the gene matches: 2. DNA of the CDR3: TGTGCCAGCAGCTTAGCCGGACTAGCGGGCGAGCAGTACTTC. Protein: CASSLAGLAGEQYF.

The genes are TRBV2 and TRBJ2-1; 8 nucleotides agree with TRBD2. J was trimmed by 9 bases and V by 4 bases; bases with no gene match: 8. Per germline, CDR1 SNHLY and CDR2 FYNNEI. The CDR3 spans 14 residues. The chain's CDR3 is CASSGTGTRAEQFF. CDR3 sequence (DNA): TGTGCCAGCAGTGGAACCGGGACTAGGGCTGAGCAGTTCTTC.

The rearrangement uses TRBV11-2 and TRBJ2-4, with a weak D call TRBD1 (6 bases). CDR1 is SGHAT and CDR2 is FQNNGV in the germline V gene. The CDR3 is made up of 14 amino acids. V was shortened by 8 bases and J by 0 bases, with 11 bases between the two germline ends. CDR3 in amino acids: CASSDSLAKNIQYF. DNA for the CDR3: TGTGCCAGCTCGGACAGCCTAGCCAAAAACATTCAGTACTTC.

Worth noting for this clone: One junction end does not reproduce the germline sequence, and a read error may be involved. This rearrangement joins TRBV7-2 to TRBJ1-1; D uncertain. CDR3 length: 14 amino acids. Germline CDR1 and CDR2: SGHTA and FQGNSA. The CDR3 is CASTLSGPNTEAFF. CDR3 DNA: TGTGCCAGCACCTTATCCGGACCGAACACTGAAGCTTTCTTT.

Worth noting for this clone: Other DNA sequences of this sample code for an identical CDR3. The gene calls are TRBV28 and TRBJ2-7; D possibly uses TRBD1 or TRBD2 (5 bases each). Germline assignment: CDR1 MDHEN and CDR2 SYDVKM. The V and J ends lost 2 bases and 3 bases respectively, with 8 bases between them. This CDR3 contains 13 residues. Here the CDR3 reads CASSLGGFYEQYF. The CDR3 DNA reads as TGTGCCAGCAGTTTAGGGGGATTCTACGAGCAGTACTTC.

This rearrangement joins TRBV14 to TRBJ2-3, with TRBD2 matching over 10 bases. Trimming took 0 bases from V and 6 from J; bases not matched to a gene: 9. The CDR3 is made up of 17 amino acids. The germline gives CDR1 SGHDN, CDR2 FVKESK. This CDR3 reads CASSQDPAGGPWDTQYF. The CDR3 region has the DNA TGTGCCAGCAGCCAAGATCCAGCGGGAGGGCCGTGGGATACGCAGTATTTT. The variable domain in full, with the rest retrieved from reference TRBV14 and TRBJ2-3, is EAGVTQFPSHSVIEKGQTVTLRCDPISGHDNLYWYRRVMGKEIKFLLHFVKESKQDESGMPNNRFLAERTGGTYSTLKVQPAELEDSGVYFCASSQDPAGGPWDTQYFGPGTRLTVL.

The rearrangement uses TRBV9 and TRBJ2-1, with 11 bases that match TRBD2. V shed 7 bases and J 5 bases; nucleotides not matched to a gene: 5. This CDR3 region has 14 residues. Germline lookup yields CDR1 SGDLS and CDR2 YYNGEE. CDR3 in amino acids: CASAPGLADNEQFF. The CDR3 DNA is TGTGCCAGCGCCCCGGGACTAGCGGACAATGAGCAGTTCTTC.

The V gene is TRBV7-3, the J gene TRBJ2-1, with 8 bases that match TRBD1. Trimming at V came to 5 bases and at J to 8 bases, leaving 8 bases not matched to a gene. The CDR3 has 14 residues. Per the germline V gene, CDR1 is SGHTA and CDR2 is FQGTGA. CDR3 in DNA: TGTGCCAGCAGCCCCGGACAGGGTATCGATGAGCAGTTCTTC. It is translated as CASSPGQGIDEQFF.

CDR3 bases: TGCGCCAGCAGTCAGTCTAGGACAGGGGGCTTGAATCAGCCCCAGCATTTT. Its protein product is CASSQSRTGGLNQPQHF. The V gene is TRBV23-1, the J gene TRBJ1-5; 11 nucleotides line up with TRBD1. TRBV23-1 is filed as an ORF, its function uncertain. The CDR3 has 17 amino acids. V lost 3 bases, J lost 4 bases, and 8 bases stayed unmatched.

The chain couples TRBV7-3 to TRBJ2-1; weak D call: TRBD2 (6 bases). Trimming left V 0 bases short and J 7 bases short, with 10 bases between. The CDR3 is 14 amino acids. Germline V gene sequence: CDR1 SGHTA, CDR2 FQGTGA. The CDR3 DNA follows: TGTGCCAGCAGCTTAACATGGACTAATAATGAGCAGTTCTTC. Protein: CASSLTWTNNEQFF.

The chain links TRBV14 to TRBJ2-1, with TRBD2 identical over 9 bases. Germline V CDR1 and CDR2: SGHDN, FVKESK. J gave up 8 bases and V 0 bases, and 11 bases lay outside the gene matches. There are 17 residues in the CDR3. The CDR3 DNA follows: TGTGCCAGCAGCCAAGATCTGGGTAGCGGGAGTTTTTATGAGCAGTTCTTC. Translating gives CASSQDLGSGSFYEQFF. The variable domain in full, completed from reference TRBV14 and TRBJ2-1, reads EAGVTQFPSHSVIEKGQTVTLRCDPISGHDNLYWYRRVMGKEIKFLLHFVKESKQDESGMPNNRFLAERTGGTYSTLKVQPAELEDSGVYFCASSQDLGSGSFYEQFFGPGTRLTVL.

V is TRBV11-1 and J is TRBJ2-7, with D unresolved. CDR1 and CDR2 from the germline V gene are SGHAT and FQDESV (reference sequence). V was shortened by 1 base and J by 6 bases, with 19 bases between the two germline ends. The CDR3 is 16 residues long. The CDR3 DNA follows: TGTGCCAGCAGCTTAGAGGTCGGGCTGAGTTTGAGCGAGCAGTACTTC. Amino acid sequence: CASSLEVGLSLSEQYF.

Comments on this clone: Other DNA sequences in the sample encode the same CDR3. In nucleotides, the CDR3 is TGCAGTGCTAGAGGTTACAATGAGCAGTTCTTC. It codes for CSARGYNEQFF. The rearrangement uses TRBV20-1 and TRBJ2-1; D ambiguous. The CDR3 loop spans 11 amino acids. Germline CDR1 DFQATT, CDR2 SNEGSKA (reference sequence). V was pared by 1 base and J by 4 bases, with 2 bases between.

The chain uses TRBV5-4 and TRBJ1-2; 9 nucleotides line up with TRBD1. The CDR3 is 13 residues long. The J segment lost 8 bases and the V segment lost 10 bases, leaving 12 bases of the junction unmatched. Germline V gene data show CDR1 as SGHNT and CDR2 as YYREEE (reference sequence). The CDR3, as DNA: TGTGCCGCGTTAACACAGGGGGCTTTAGGCTACACCTTC. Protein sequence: CAALTQGALGYTF.